Below, 19 T cell receptor beta chains from the same sample are listed, as sequenced in a study of identical twins (TCRdb year 2016). Library generation was performed with 5' RACE. Sequencer: Illumina HiSeq 2000. Using fastp at Q25 and MiXCR, TCRdb reprocessed the public reads and kept productive beta chains. Every distinct CDR3 protein forms one entry, paired with its most common genes and DNA. This sample lists a few hundred thousand distinct CDR3 sequences; 9.6% were detected once. Under 3% of the sample lies in the top ten. This sample also belongs to another study, concerning yellow fever vaccine responses in identical twins.

The sample consisted of PBMCs. The receptors originated from a woman aged 18-29 years in good health.

This clonotype was seen more than once but under ten times. V is TRBV4-3 and J is TRBJ2-1, with D maybe TRBD2 (5 bases). The V gene's germline CDR1 is LGHNA and CDR2 YSLEER. The CDR3 extends over 15 amino acids. V was shortened by 0 bases and J by 7 bases, with 13 bases between the two germline ends. CDR3 in DNA: TGCGCCAGCAGCCAAGATCCCGAGGGTAGGAATGAGCAGTTCTTC. It encodes CASSQDPEGRNEQFF.

The chain combines TRBV29-1 with TRBJ2-7; 7 nucleotides line up with TRBD1. CDR1 SQVTM and CDR2 ANQGSEA come from the germline V gene. V lost 6 bases to trimming and J lost 6 bases; unmatched junction nucleotides: 11. This CDR3 is built from 13 residues. The CDR3 sequence: CSVRRDRAGEQYF. CDR3 nucleotides: TGCAGCGTCCGCCGCGACAGGGCGGGCGAGCAGTACTTC.

This clonotype was observed a handful of times. This chain uses TRBV24-1 with TRBJ2-3; no clear D gene. This CDR3 region has 15 residues. V was pared by 2 bases and J by 4 bases, with 12 bases between. Germline assignment: CDR1 KGHDR and CDR2 SFDVKD. Here the CDR3 DNA reads TGTGCCACCAGTGATTATGCGGAGACCGCAGATACGCAGTATTTT. Encoded protein: CATSDYAETADTQYF.

V and J are TRBV4-1 and TRBJ2-5, with 13 bases matching TRBD2. J gave up 2 bases and V 4 bases, and 10 bases lay outside the gene matches. Per germline, CDR1 MGHRA and CDR2 YSYEKL. CDR3 size: 18 residues. The CDR3 bases are TGCGCCAGCAGCCCGACTCTCGGACTAGCGGGGGAGCAAGAGACCCAGTACTTC. It is translated as CASSPTLGLAGEQETQYF.

This clonotype was observed a handful of times. The V call is TRBV28, the J call TRBJ2-7; D may be TRBD2 (7 bases). This CDR3 has 13 amino acids. Between the trimmed V and J ends, which lost 10 bases and 7 bases, there was a span of 20 bases. CDR1 and CDR2 (germline): MDHEN, SYDVKM. In DNA, the CDR3 is TGTGCCACCTCGGGGGCGGGAGTCGGGGAGCAGTACTTC. This sequence encodes CATSGAGVGEQYF.

This chain links TRBV12-3 or TRBV12-4 with TRBJ2-7; TRBD1 matches 9 bases. This CDR3 comprises 16 residues. J lost 2 bases, V lost 1 base, and 6 bases had no gene match. CDR3 amino acids: CASSLGTGGATYEQYF. The CDR3 DNA follows: TGTGCCAGCAGTTTAGGTACAGGGGGCGCGACCTACGAGCAGTACTTC.

This chain connects TRBV5-1 to TRBJ2-7; TRBD1 might be the D (7 bases). Germline V lookup: CDR1 SGHRS, CDR2 YFSETQ. The V end was cut by 3 bases, the J end by 0 bases, with 19 bases between. The CDR3 covers 17 residues. In DNA form, the CDR3 reads TGCGCCAGCAGCTGGGAGCCGACAGGGACTGACTCCTACGAGCAGTACTTC. Translation gives CASSWEPTGTDSYEQYF. Based on the CDR3 plus reference TRBV5-1 and TRBJ2-7, the full variable domain is KAGVTQTPRYLIKTRGQQVTLSCSPISGHRSVSWYQQTPGQGLQFLFEYFSETQRNKGNFPGRFSGRQFSNSRSEMNVSTLELGDSALYLCASSWEPTGTDSYEQYFGPGTRLTVT.

There are many counts of this clonotype. The rearrangement joins TRBV20-1 to TRBJ2-4; D ambiguous. Germline-derived CDR1 and CDR2 are DFQATT and SNEGSKA (reference sequence). Trimming took off 0 bases at V and 8 bases at J, with 17 bases between the two ends. CDR3 size: 15 residues. CDR3 amino acids: CSARDDHKAWDIQYF. In DNA, the CDR3 is TGCAGTGCTAGAGATGACCATAAGGCGTGGGACATTCAGTACTTC.

As to this clonotype: A much larger clone differs by one base, so this may be a read error. As DNA, the CDR3 is TGCAGTGCTAGGGGGACAGGCCTCTACGAGCATTACTTC. Translated: CSARGTGLYEHYF. This chain connects TRBV20-1 to TRBJ2-7; 8 nucleotides align to TRBD1. Germline-derived CDR1 and CDR2 are DFQATT and SNEGSKA (reference sequence). This CDR3 is built from 13 residues.

This clonotype has only a few counts. This sequence joins TRBV30 and TRBJ2-7; 9 nucleotides agree with TRBD1. Germline V CDR1 and CDR2: GTSNPN, SVGIG (reference sequence). This CDR3 is 14 amino acids long. Unmatched junction bases numbered 9, after V lost 3 bases and J lost 6 bases. CDR3: CAWRFLDRGFEQYF. The CDR3, as DNA: TGTGCCTGGAGATTTTTGGACAGGGGTTTCGAGCAGTACTTC.

This clonotype came up many times. The chain employs TRBV11-2 and TRBJ2-7; TRBD2 matches at 13 bases. Germline values: CDR1 SGHAT, CDR2 FQNNGV. This CDR3 is 17 amino acids long. V was clipped by 1 base and J by 1 base; unmatched bases: 4. For the CDR3, the DNA is TGTGCCAGCAGCTTAGGGCAACTAGCGGGAGGGTCCTACGAGCAGTACTTC. Translating it yields CASSLGQLAGGSYEQYF.

The table lists this clonotype with a few counts. The rearrangement uses TRBV18 and TRBJ2-5; D is perhaps TRBD2 (5 bases). CDR1 is KGHSH, CDR2 LQKENI, per germline. This CDR3 is 14 amino acids long. The V and J ends lost 0 bases and 6 bases respectively, with 11 bases between them. As DNA, the CDR3 is TGTGCCAGCTCACCACCCGGATGGGAGCAGACCCAGTACTTC. Its translation is CASSPPGWEQTQYF.

This clonotype has a handful of counts. The chain is built from TRBV29-1 and TRBJ2-3, with 12 nucleotides matching TRBD1. This CDR3 spans 14 amino acids. Looked up from germline, CDR1 is SQVTM and CDR2 is ANQGSEA. The J segment lost 6 bases and the V segment lost 3 bases, leaving 4 bases of the junction unmatched. The CDR3 nucleotides are TGCAGCGTTGAGTGGGACAGGGGGCAGGATACGCAGTATTTT. Protein sequence: CSVEWDRGQDTQYF.

This clonotype was seen a few times. The chain employs TRBV29-1 and TRBJ2-7, with a possible D match to TRBD2 (6 bases). The CDR3 runs 16 residues. Germline assignment: CDR1 SQVTM and CDR2 ANQGSEA. Trimming took 2 bases from V and 3 from J, leaving 20 bases between them. The CDR3 loop reads CSVESAGPLGLYEQYF. In DNA form, the CDR3 reads TGCAGCGTTGAATCGGCGGGCCCCCTGGGACTCTACGAGCAGTACTTC.

This rearrangement joins TRBV10-2 to TRBJ2-3, with 7 bases identical to TRBD2. The J segment lost 2 bases and the V segment lost 7 bases, leaving 12 bases of the junction unmatched. CDR3 size: 16 residues. Germline-derived CDR1 and CDR2 are WSHSY and SAAADI. The DNA for the CDR3 is TGCGCCAGCACAGCCTCATTAGCGGGTTTCACAGATACGCAGTATTTT. Its translation is CASTASLAGFTDTQYF.

This clonotype was counted only a few times. The V and J genes are TRBV6-2 or TRBV6-3 and TRBJ2-1, with TRBD2 matching 11 bases. Unmatched junction bases numbered 14, after V lost 5 bases and J lost 8 bases. Germline V gene sequence: CDR1 MNHEY, CDR2 SVGEGT. The CDR3 covers 17 residues. The CDR3 loop is CASSSRTLAGASDEQFF. The DNA for the CDR3 is TGTGCCAGCAGTAGCCGCACACTAGCGGGAGCCTCGGATGAGCAGTTCTTC.

Ten or more counts support this clonotype. CDR3 sequence: CASSYSIDTQYF. CDR3 bases: TGTGCCAGCAGTTACTCGATTGATACGCAGTATTTT. J is TRBJ2-3 and V is TRBV6-6; D gene uncertain. The CDR3 is 12 amino acids. CDR1 and CDR2 (germline): MNHNY, SVGAGI (reference sequence). Trimming took 0 bases from V and 6 from J, leaving 4 bases between them.

This clonotype appeared many times. The V call is TRBV9, the J call TRBJ1-2; maybe TRBD1 (5 bases). The CDR3 runs to 14 residues. Germline CDR1 is SGDLS and CDR2 is YYNGEE. Trimming stripped 3 bases from V and 8 bases from J, with 17 bases between. The CDR3 loop reads CASSARDFPYGYTF. CDR3 coding DNA: TGTGCCAGCAGCGCCCGGGACTTTCCCTACGGCTACACCTTC.

This clonotype was counted only a few times. The chain is built from TRBV7-9 and TRBJ2-3, with D possibly being TRBD1 or TRBD2 (5 bases each). CDR3 length: 13 amino acids. Looked up from germline, CDR1 is SEHNR and CDR2 is FQNEAQ (reference sequence). Trimming took off 8 bases at V and 2 bases at J, with 11 bases between the two ends. For the CDR3, the DNA is TGTGCCAGCGGTGGGGGAATCACAGATACGCAGTATTTT. This gives the protein CASGGGITDTQYF. The whole variable domain, remainder taken from reference TRBV7-9 and TRBJ2-3, is DTGVSQNPRHKITKRGQNVTFRCDPISEHNRLYWYRQTLGQGPEFLTYFQNEAQLEKSRLLSDRFSAERPKGSFSTLEIQRTEQGDSAMYLCASGGGITDTQYFGPGTRLTVL.